One sample yielded the 29 T cell receptor beta chains listed below, sequenced in a study of T-cell reconstitution after alpha-beta-depleted transplantation in children. A library of TCRbeta sequences, prepared with unique molecular identifiers, was generated. TCRdb used MiXCR to reprocess the PCR reads, holding one entry per CDR3 protein. The sample holds a few hundred thousand distinct CDR3 sequences; about a quarter are singletons and the top ten take about 10%. The specimen was PBMCs, mostly from graft donor cells, collected 180 days after TCRalphabeta/CD19-depleted stem cell transplant. The source of these receptors is a male patient younger than 18 who had a stem cell transplant for acute lymphoblastic leukemia, so the T cells may come from the graft donor.

V and J are TRBV5-1 and TRBJ1-1, with a tentative D call TRBD1 (6 bases). Germline assignment: CDR1 SGHRS and CDR2 YFSETQ. Trimming cost V 2 bases and J 1 base, with 12 bases left between them. The CDR3 length is 15 residues. Here the CDR3 DNA reads TGCGCCAGCAGCTTCAGAGGGGGGGGGAACACTGAAGCTTTCTTT. Encoded protein: CASSFRGGGNTEAFF.

This clonotype was recorded many times. CDR3 protein: CASDVRGMETQYF. The CDR3 bases are TGCGCCAGCGACGTCCGGGGGATGGAGACCCAGTACTTC. The J gene is TRBJ2-5, the V gene TRBV5-1, with D perhaps matching TRBD2 (6 bases). Germline V lookup: CDR1 SGHRS, CDR2 YFSETQ. The CDR3 length is 13 residues. Trimming took 7 bases from V and 5 from J, leaving 15 bases between them.

This clonotype was found many times. The CDR3 protein is CASSLNLASGFNNEQFF. CDR3 DNA: TGCGCCAGCAGCTTGAATTTGGCTAGCGGTTTCAACAATGAGCAGTTCTTC. This rearrangement joins TRBV5-1 to TRBJ2-1, with TRBD2 identical over 7 bases. J was trimmed by 5 bases and V by 1 base; bases with no gene match: 12. The CDR3 is 17 amino acids. CDR1 is SGHRS and CDR2 is YFSETQ in the germline V gene. Variable domain in full (rest from reference TRBV5-1 and TRBJ2-1): KAGVTQTPRYLIKTRGQQVTLSCSPISGHRSVSWYQQTPGQGLQFLFEYFSETQRNKGNFPGRFSGRQFSNSRSEMNVSTLELGDSALYLCASSLNLASGFNNEQFFGPGTRLTVL.

This clonotype was seen a handful of times. The chain employs TRBV9 and TRBJ2-7, with 7 bases fitting TRBD1. The ends lost 3 bases at V and 0 bases at J; junction bases unmatched: 6. The CDR3 is made up of 15 amino acids. Germline V lookup: CDR1 SGDLS, CDR2 YYNGEE. The CDR3 coding sequence is TGTGCCAGCAGCGAAGGGGGCTCTAGCTCCTACGAGCAGTACTTC. Protein: CASSEGGSSSYEQYF.

CDR3: CATSRHQGAGTFSYEQYF. CDR3 nucleotides: TGTGCCACCAGCAGACACCAAGGAGCGGGGACATTTTCCTACGAGCAGTACTTC. The chain carries TRBV15 and TRBJ2-7; the D gene is possibly TRBD2 (7 bases). Trimming removed 2 bases at V and 1 base at J, with 21 bases between. The germline gives CDR1 LNHNV, CDR2 YYDKDF (reference sequence). This CDR3 spans 18 amino acids.

The chain combines TRBV27 with TRBJ2-7; TRBD2 matches 11 bases. The junction had 5 bases not matched to a gene; V was cut back by 4 bases and J by 6 bases. The CDR3 contains 14 residues. Germline lookup yields CDR1 MNHEY and CDR2 SMNVEV (reference sequence). In DNA, the CDR3 is TGTGCCAGCAGTTCGGGACTAGCGGTAGTCGAGCAGTACTTC. Protein: CASSSGLAVVEQYF.

V and J are TRBV20-1 and TRBJ2-5; TRBD2 is a possible D gene (6 bases). Trimming took 0 bases from V and 1 from J, leaving 15 bases between them. This CDR3 contains 16 residues. The germline V gene has CDR1 DFQATT and CDR2 SNEGSKA (reference sequence). CDR3 residues: CSARDPPPGGQETQYF. The CDR3 nucleotides are TGCAGTGCTAGAGATCCCCCTCCCGGGGGCCAAGAGACCCAGTACTTC.

The chain uses TRBV7-3 and TRBJ2-2; possibly TRBD2 for D (5 bases). The CDR3 is made up of 15 amino acids. V was shortened by 0 bases and J by 1 base, with 6 bases between the two germline ends. Looked up from germline, CDR1 is SGHTA and CDR2 is FQGTGA. The chain's CDR3 is CASSLTGMNTGELFF. The CDR3 nucleotides are TGTGCCAGCAGCTTAACCGGGATGAACACCGGGGAGCTGTTTTTT.

V usage is TRBV4-1 and J usage is TRBJ2-2; tentative D call: TRBD1 (6 bases). The CDR3 sequence is 22 residues long. The germline V gene has CDR1 MGHRA and CDR2 YSYEKL. Trimming removed 0 bases from V and 5 bases from J, with 31 bases in between. As DNA, the CDR3 is TGCGCCAGCAGCCAAGAAATCTGGTTCAGGGGATGGTACGGACTGAGTACCGGGGAGCTGTTTTTT. It yields the protein CASSQEIWFRGWYGLSTGELFF.

A few counts support this clonotype. This chain links TRBV10-3 with TRBJ2-3; D is perhaps TRBD1 or TRBD2 (5 bases each). V lost 6 bases, J lost 1 base, and 8 bases lay in between. Per the germline V gene, CDR1 is ENHRY and CDR2 is SYGVKD. The CDR3 extends over 13 amino acids. Here the CDR3 DNA reads TGTGCCATCAGCCGGGACCGCACAGATACGCAGTATTTT. It codes for CAISRDRTDTQYF.

This clonotype was seen more than once but under ten times. The chain employs TRBV12-3 or TRBV12-4 and TRBJ1-2, with 8 bases identical to TRBD1. The CDR3 extends over 15 amino acids. With V trimmed by 10 bases and J by 6 bases, 16 bases remained unmatched. The CDR3 sequence is CAIYDWTGTVDGYTF. CDR3 in DNA: TGTGCCATCTACGACTGGACAGGGACGGTGGATGGCTACACCTTC.

This clonotype has a count of ten or more. V is TRBV12-3 or TRBV12-4 and J is TRBJ2-7, with 7 bases aligning to TRBD1. This CDR3 has 14 residues. V was clipped by 1 base and J by 3 bases; unmatched bases: 3. The CDR3 region is CASSLGGGLYEQYF. The DNA for the CDR3 is TGTGCCAGCAGTTTAGGAGGGGGCCTCTACGAGCAGTACTTC.

The CDR3 is CASSDYRGYYGYTF. The CDR3 nucleotides are TGTGCCAGCAGTGACTATAGGGGGTACTATGGCTACACCTTC. This sequence joins TRBV6-1 and TRBJ1-2, with D maybe TRBD1 (6 bases). In germline, CDR1 is MNHNS, CDR2 SASEGT. The CDR3 totals 14 residues. Trimming shortened V by 3 bases and J by 3 bases, and 11 bases separated the two germline ends.

The J gene is TRBJ2-7, the V gene TRBV7-6, with 9 bases matching TRBD1. CDR1 and CDR2 (germline): SGHVS, FNYEAQ. Unmatched junction bases numbered 8, after V lost 5 bases and J lost 3 bases. CDR3 length: 15 residues. As DNA, the CDR3 is TGTGCCAGCAGCCTACAGGGGGCTAAATACTACGAGCAGTACTTC. Protein sequence: CASSLQGAKYYEQYF.

This chain uses TRBV5-5 with TRBJ2-7; D is perhaps TRBD1 (6 bases). V was shortened by 5 bases and J by 2 bases, with 11 bases between the two germline ends. The CDR3 is 13 amino acids. Germline V gives CDR1 SGHKS, CDR2 YYEKEE (reference sequence). CDR3 protein: CASRQGTPYEQYF. CDR3 DNA sequence: TGTGCCAGCAGACAGGGAACACCCTACGAGCAGTACTTC. Together with reference TRBV5-5 and TRBJ2-7, the CDR3 gives the full variable domain: DAGVTQSPTHLIKTRGQQVTLRCSPISGHKSVSWYQQVLGQGPQFIFQYYEKEERGRGNFPDRFSARQFPNYSSELNVNALLLGDSALYLCASRQGTPYEQYFGPGTRLTVT.

Details on this clonotype: Germline and junction disagree at one end, which may indicate a read error. This chain connects TRBV20-1 to TRBJ2-5; D is undetermined. CDR3 length: 17 amino acids. Looked up from germline, CDR1 is DFQATT and CDR2 is SNEGSKA (reference sequence). The CDR3 loop is CCARAPPLRLSQETQYF. Written as DNA, the CDR3 is TGCTGTGCTAGAGCCCCTCCACTTCGCCTTTCTCAAGAGACCCAGTACTTC.

This clonotype was detected many times. This sequence joins TRBV6-1 and TRBJ2-7; D may match TRBD1 or TRBD2 (5 bases each). CDR1 and CDR2 from the germline V gene are MNHNS and SASEGT. V lost 7 bases and J 2 bases, leaving 21 bases between the germline ends. There are 16 residues in the CDR3. The CDR3: CASIPGRGLGTYEQYF. Here the CDR3 DNA reads TGTGCCAGCATCCCGGGCCGGGGCCTCGGCACCTACGAGCAGTACTTC.

The genes are TRBV6-2 or TRBV6-3 and TRBJ2-1, with 12 bases identical to TRBD2. V lost 0 bases to trimming and J lost 0 bases; unmatched junction nucleotides: 9. The CDR3 spans 20 residues. Germline V lookup: CDR1 MNHEY, CDR2 SVGEGT. The chain's CDR3 is CASSYSPTSGSRSSYNEQFF. CDR3 bases: TGTGCCAGCAGTTACTCTCCGACTAGCGGGAGTCGAAGCTCCTACAATGAGCAGTTCTTC.

The rearrangement links TRBV5-1 to TRBJ2-1, with 10 nucleotides matching TRBD2. Germline V gene sequence: CDR1 SGHRS, CDR2 YFSETQ. The CDR3 consists of 16 residues. J was trimmed by 6 bases and V by 0 bases; bases with no gene match: 6. This CDR3 reads CASSLGRTSGFNEQFF. The CDR3 DNA is TGCGCCAGCAGCTTGGGGCGGACTAGCGGCTTCAATGAGCAGTTCTTC.

The gene calls are TRBV9 and TRBJ2-1; D unclear. The CDR3 contains 13 residues. V was pared by 1 base and J by 12 bases, with 14 bases between. Germline V CDR1 and CDR2: SGDLS, YYNGEE. DNA for the CDR3: TGTGCCAGCAGCGTATACCCTATCGGTGGGCAGTTCTTC. It codes for CASSVYPIGGQFF.

As concerns this clonotype: The junction shows a germline mismatch at one end, possibly a read error. V gene TRBV5-1 combines with J gene TRBJ2-1; D may be TRBD2 (5 bases). Germline CDR1 and CDR2: SGHRS and YFSETQ. This CDR3 is 15 amino acids long. In DNA, the CDR3 is TGCGCCAGCAGCTTGGGTAGTGGAGGCTACGATGAGCAGTTCTTC. This encodes CASSLGSGGYDEQFF.

CDR3 nucleotides: TGTGCCAGCAGCTTAACGCTATTGAACACCGGGGAGCTGTTTTTT. Translating gives CASSLTLLNTGELFF. The chain joins TRBV7-4 to TRBJ2-2; D unclear. This CDR3 has 15 residues. From germline, CDR1 is SGHVT and CDR2 SQSDAQ. V lost 2 bases, J lost 1 base, and 8 bases lay in between.

The table lists this clonotype with a few counts. V is TRBV5-1 and J is TRBJ2-3; a possible D gene is TRBD2 (6 bases). V lost 6 bases and J 1 base, leaving 15 bases between the germline ends. Germline V gene data show CDR1 as SGHRS and CDR2 as YFSETQ. The CDR3 extends over 15 amino acids. The CDR3 is CASMQNGRRTDTQYF. Written as DNA, the CDR3 is TGCGCCAGCATGCAGAACGGGAGACGCACAGATACGCAGTATTTT.

J is TRBJ1-1 and V is TRBV5-4, with D unresolved. The CDR3 contains 13 residues. From germline, CDR1 is SGHNT and CDR2 YYREEE (reference sequence). V was cut by 6 bases and J by 5 bases, with 14 bases left in between. The CDR3 bases are TGTGCCAGCAAATTAGATAGGCGGACTGAAGCTTTCTTT. Amino acid sequence: CASKLDRRTEAFF.

Only one count was recorded for this clonotype. The rearrangement joins TRBV5-1 to TRBJ2-7; 7 nucleotides line up with TRBD2. Trimming cost V 4 bases and J 0 bases; bases outside gene matches: 7. The CDR3 spans 15 residues. Germline V gives CDR1 SGHRS, CDR2 YFSETQ. CDR3: CASSLLLAFSYEQYF. In DNA, the CDR3 is TGCGCCAGCAGCCTACTACTAGCGTTCTCCTACGAGCAGTACTTC.

The rearrangement uses TRBV12-3 or TRBV12-4 and TRBJ1-3; the D is unclear. The CDR3 contains 16 residues. Trimming removed 10 bases from V and 0 bases from J, with 19 bases in between. The DNA of the CDR3 is TGTGCCATCTCCTTGGGCGTTGTTACCTCTGGAAACACCATATATTTT. It is translated as CAISLGVVTSGNTIYF.

The genes are TRBV14 and TRBJ2-1, with D possibly TRBD2 on 6 matching bases. The CDR3 covers 16 residues. V gave up 1 base and J gave up 4 bases, with 14 bases separating them. Germline V gives CDR1 SGHDN, CDR2 FVKESK. CDR3 protein: CASSQAGGNLYNEQFF. CDR3 nucleotides: TGTGCCAGCAGCCAAGCTGGGGGGAACCTATACAATGAGCAGTTCTTC.

V gene TRBV27 combines with J gene TRBJ2-3; the D gene is possibly TRBD2 (6 bases). This CDR3 comprises 14 residues. Trimming removed 3 bases from V and 4 bases from J, with 11 bases in between. CDR1 and CDR2 from the germline V gene are MNHEY and SMNVEV (reference sequence). CDR3 DNA sequence: TGTGCCAGCAGTTTGCGGGGTGCGGCAGATACGCAGTATTTT. It codes for CASSLRGAADTQYF.

The V gene is TRBV7-2, the J gene TRBJ2-1; 11 bases match TRBD2. This CDR3 has 15 residues. V gave up 2 bases and J gave up 7 bases; unmatched junction bases: 4. Looked up from germline, CDR1 is SGHTA and CDR2 is FQGNSA. The chain's CDR3 is CASSLSLAGGNEQFF. The DNA of the CDR3 is TGTGCCAGCAGCTTAAGCCTAGCGGGAGGAAATGAGCAGTTCTTC. Combining the CDR3 with reference TRBV7-2 and TRBJ2-1 gives the whole variable domain GAGVSQSPSNKVTEKGKDVELRCDPISGHTALYWYRQSLGQGLEFLIYFQGNSAPDKSGLPSDRFSAERTGGSVSTLTIQRTQQEDSAVYLCASSLSLAGGNEQFFGPGTRLTVL.